These 9 T cell receptor beta chains came from one sample sequenced in a study of blood T cell repertoires in COVID-19. Assay: immunoSEQ multiplex PCR; the TCRdb copy retains only in-frame clones and omits some. Of about 670,000 clones detected, about 90% appear once; the ten largest clones hold around 0.3%. Specimen: peripheral blood. These receptors came from a woman under 30 with acute or convalescent COVID-19.

This clone was recorded once. The chain is built from TRBV5-1 and TRBJ2-2; TRBD2 agrees at 11 bases. Germline loops: CDR1 SGHRS, CDR2 YFSETQ. This CDR3 region has 16 residues. Trimming at V came to 2 bases and at J to 8 bases, leaving 8 bases not matched to a gene. In nucleotides, the CDR3 is TGCGCCAGCAGCTTTCCTAGCGGGGGGCAGACAGGGGAGCTGTTTTTT. Translated: CASSFPSGGQTGELFF.

The rearrangement joins TRBV12-3 or TRBV12-4 to TRBJ2-5, with D perhaps TRBD2 (5 bases). With 3 bases removed from V and 2 bases from J, the gap between germline ends came to 7 bases. This CDR3 region has 13 residues. CDR3: CASSFGLQETQYF. The CDR3 DNA reads as TGTGCCAGCAGTTTCGGACTGCAAGAGACCCAGTACTTC.

This sequence joins TRBV9 and TRBJ2-7, with 7 bases matching TRBD1. With 2 bases clipped from V and 2 bases from J, the junction kept 4 bases outside the gene matches. CDR1 is SGDLS, CDR2 YYNGEE, per germline. This CDR3 comprises 14 residues. CDR3 nucleotide sequence: TGTGCCAGCAGCGTCGGACAGGAGACCTACGAGCAGTACTTC. It translates to CASSVGQETYEQYF.

The chain links TRBV29-1 to TRBJ1-1, with 10 positions matching TRBD1. The V gene's germline CDR1 is SQVTM and CDR2 ANQGSEA. The CDR3 length is 14 residues. The ends lost 7 bases at V and 1 base at J; junction bases unmatched: 6. Here the CDR3 reads CSAWGTGANTEAFF. The DNA of the CDR3 is TGCAGCGCCTGGGGGACAGGGGCGAACACTGAAGCTTTCTTT.

V usage is TRBV27 and J usage is TRBJ1-2; TRBD1 matches 8 bases. Germline V gene lookup returns CDR1 MNHEY and CDR2 SMNVEV (reference sequence). This CDR3 spans 12 amino acids. The V gene end was trimmed by 6 bases and the J gene end by 4 bases; junction bases not matched to a gene: 1. The CDR3 DNA is TGTGCCAGCAGCGGACAGGGCTATGGCTACACCTTC. Encoded protein: CASSGQGYGYTF.

J is TRBJ2-1 and V is TRBV6-1; 7 positions match TRBD1. Germline V gives CDR1 MNHNS, CDR2 SASEGT. The CDR3 covers 14 residues. After removal of 3 bases from V and 7 bases from J, the junction contained 6 bases not matched to a gene. The CDR3 DNA reads as TGTGCCAGCAGTGAGACTGACAGGGCAAATGAGCAGTTCTTC. Residues: CASSETDRANEQFF.

The rearrangement links TRBV27 to TRBJ1-1; possibly TRBD1 for D (5 bases). CDR3 length: 14 residues. The germline CDR1 and CDR2 sequences are MNHEY and SMNVEV (reference sequence). The V gene lost 2 bases and the J gene lost 5 bases, with 12 bases spanning the gap. Written as DNA, the CDR3 is TGTGCCAGCAGTTTACAAGGGGAAGATACTGAAGCTTTCTTT. Amino acids: CASSLQGEDTEAFF.

V gene TRBV5-1 combines with J gene TRBJ1-1; perhaps TRBD1 as D (5 bases). The length of the CDR3 is 14 residues. Per germline, CDR1 SGHRS and CDR2 YFSETQ. V was clipped by 4 bases and J by 4 bases, with 14 bases between them. The chain's CDR3 is CASSLDTGITEAFF. The CDR3 coding sequence is TGCGCCAGCAGCCTTGACACAGGAATCACTGAAGCTTTCTTT.

The chain carries TRBV5-4 and TRBJ1-2, with 10 bases matching TRBD1. The germline V gene has CDR1 SGHNT and CDR2 YYREEE (reference sequence). The ends lost 2 bases at V and 5 bases at J; junction bases unmatched: 3. The CDR3 is made up of 14 amino acids. DNA for the CDR3: TGTGCCAGCAGCTTCCGGGACAGGGGATATGGCTACACCTTC. Protein product: CASSFRDRGYGYTF.